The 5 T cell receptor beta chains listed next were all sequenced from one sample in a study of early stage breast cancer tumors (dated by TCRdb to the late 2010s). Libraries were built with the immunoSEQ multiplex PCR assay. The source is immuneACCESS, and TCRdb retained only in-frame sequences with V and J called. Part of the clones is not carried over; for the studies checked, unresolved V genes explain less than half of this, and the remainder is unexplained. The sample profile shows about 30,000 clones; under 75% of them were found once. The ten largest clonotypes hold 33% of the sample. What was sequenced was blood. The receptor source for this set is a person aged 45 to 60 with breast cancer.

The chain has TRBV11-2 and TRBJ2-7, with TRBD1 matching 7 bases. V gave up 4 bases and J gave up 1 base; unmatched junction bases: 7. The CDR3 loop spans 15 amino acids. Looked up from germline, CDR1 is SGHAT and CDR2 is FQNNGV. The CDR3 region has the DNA TGTGCCAGCAGCTCCGAGGACAGGTGGTCCTACGAGCAGTACTTC. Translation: CASSSEDRWSYEQYF.

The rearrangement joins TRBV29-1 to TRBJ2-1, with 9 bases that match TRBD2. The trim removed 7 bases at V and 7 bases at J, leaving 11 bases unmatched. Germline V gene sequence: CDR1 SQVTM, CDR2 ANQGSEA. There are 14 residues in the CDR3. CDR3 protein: CSAEVIAGVNEQFF. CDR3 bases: TGCAGCGCAGAGGTAATAGCGGGAGTTAATGAGCAGTTCTTC.

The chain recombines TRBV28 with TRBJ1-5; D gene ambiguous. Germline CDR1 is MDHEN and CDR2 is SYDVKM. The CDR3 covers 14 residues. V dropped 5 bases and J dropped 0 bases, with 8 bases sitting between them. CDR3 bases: TGTGCCAGCAGTGTCGAATATAGCAATCAGCCCCAGCATTTT. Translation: CASSVEYSNQPQHF.

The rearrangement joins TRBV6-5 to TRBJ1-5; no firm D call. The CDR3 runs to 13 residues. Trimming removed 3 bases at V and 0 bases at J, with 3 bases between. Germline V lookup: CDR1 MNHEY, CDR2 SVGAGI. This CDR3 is CASSYYSNQPQHF. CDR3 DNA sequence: TGTGCCAGCAGTTATTATAGCAATCAGCCCCAGCATTTT.

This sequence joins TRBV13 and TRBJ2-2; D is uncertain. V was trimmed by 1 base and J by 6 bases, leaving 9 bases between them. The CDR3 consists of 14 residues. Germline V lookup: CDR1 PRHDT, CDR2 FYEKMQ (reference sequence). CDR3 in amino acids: CASSLVSVSGELFF. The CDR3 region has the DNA TGTGCCAGCAGCTTAGTCTCCGTATCCGGGGAGCTGTTTTTT.